This TCR beta chain was sequenced for a study of T cell repertoires in cytomegalovirus infection. CDR1 and CDR2 from the germline V gene are DFQATT and SNEGSKA (reference sequence). This CDR3 is 13 amino acids long. Trimming shortened V by 6 bases and J by 4 bases, and 15 bases separated the two germline ends. TCRdb ran MiXCR on the reads and lists one entry per CDR3 protein. The sample includes hundreds of thousands of distinct CDR3 sequences, approximately 33% of them seen just once. This TCR was recovered from a human donor in good health (CMV status not recorded). Some clones in this sample may be carry-over from other donors' samples. Sequences were obtained from PBMCs. This chain uses TRBV20-1 with TRBJ1-1; D not certain. CDR3 nucleotide sequence: TGCAGTGCGAGACGTACTGGTGGCACTGAAGCTTTCTTT. Translation: CSARRTGGTEAFF.